This TCR beta chain stems from a study of cytomegalovirus exposure and HLA in healthy donors (dated by TCRdb to 2017 to 2019). Looking at the study overall: In an earlier analysis of approximately 500 of the donors, roughly 300 Gb of sequence data and 117 million unique TCR beta sequences from 180 million or so T cells were reported. An early release covering some 640 HLA-typed donors comprised about 320 gigabases of sequencing data and around 85 million unique TCR sequences. Of the approximately 400 genotyped donors, approximately 83% fell in the genetic ancestry cluster associated with self-reported Caucasian donors. The aim of the study was to test whether cataloging public T cell receptors could identify signatures of past pathogen exposure. Using immunosequencing, the study profiled T cell repertoires from about 620 subjects and related those repertoires to cytomegalovirus serostatus. Besides the first cohort of approximately 670 subjects, a separate validation cohort made up of roughly 120 different subjects was used. High-throughput TCR immunosequencing, statistical association of individual TCRs with disease status, and machine learning were combined to predict cytomegalovirus infection status. To study patterns of TCR occurrence, a later analysis re-analyzed previously published TCR beta repertoires from 700 or so donors and added high-resolution HLA genotyping. The later analysis used no new phenotypic data to find candidate immune exposures, relying instead on TCR beta sequences and their occurrence across donors. An earlier analysis of more than 450 of the donors used high-throughput TCR beta sequencing to judge whether each TCR beta V gene segment behaved as functional or pseudogenic. Donor age, sex, ethnicity and CMV serostatus were collected together with the repertoire data. A later genetic analysis took genome-wide SNP genotypes for 398 of the 666 donors and used that subset as a discovery cohort. All discovery cohort repertoires had been generated on a single sequencing platform. Both class I and class II loci were covered by HLA typing, at four-digit resolution. The number of donors typed differed by locus, with roughly 629-640 for A, B, C, DRB1 and DQB1, roughly 520 for DQA1, 606 for DPA1, and around 430 for DPB1. Roughly 5 DR-DQ haplotypes were treated as single units for association and clustering because of strong linkage in the cohort. Among 398 genotyped donors of the cohort, an average of about 240,000 unique TCR beta nucleotide sequences were sequenced per donor, around 18% of them non-productive. The full study reports these points: A later analysis found that TCR association rates varied across HLA loci, with DRB1 alleles showing the most associated TCRs and HLA-C alleles the fewest. For the cohort, immune exposure information was limited to CMV serostatus. In a later analysis, HLA-associated TCR beta chains were found to be more clonally expanded and to have lower generation probabilities than equally common non-associated chains. Correlated functional status among segregating V segments might reflect linkage disequilibrium, but an unknown experimental factor could not be ruled out. The classifier was reported to diagnose cytomegalovirus status with high specificity and sensitivity in both the original cohort and the validation cohort. V-gene and J-gene trimming of TCR beta chains was associated with a missense DCLRE1C variant in a later genetic analysis, and the association was replicated in an independent cohort. Several of the top co-occurrence clusters appeared to be linked to parvovirus B19, influenza, CMV and Epstein-Barr virus, according to a later analysis. A cluster of highly shared sequence variants was judged likely to be a technical artifact of the sequencing pipeline. In an earlier analysis of about 550 of the donors, most TCR beta V segments were observed in productive rearrangements about 87% or about 30% of the time, broadly matching IMGT annotations. Because the 87-base-pair reads could not distinguish some IMGT-functional V segments, including TRBV6-2 and TRBV6-3, those segments were excluded. The earlier analysis of 587 of the donors excluded some 16 rarely observed V segments, including chromosome 9 orphons, because counts were too low. A further reported finding was that TCR beta sequences accurately predicted the HLA-A and HLA-B alleles for most subjects in the first cohort. Specific HLA alleles were associated with 18,000 or so TCR beta sequences at a false discovery rate of 0.05 in a later analysis. Because HLA typing was unavailable for some donors at each locus, only the typed subset was used in association tests. According to the authors, the approach could potentially be generalized to other disease states and immunological phenotypes. The cohort was sequenced for TCR beta chains only, and without alpha or paired-chain data the features that could be detected were limited. Presence/absence analyses assumed roughly uniform sequencing depth across donors, an assumption that may not hold. A total of some 180 TCR beta chains were listed by the study as associated with cytomegalovirus. Strong co-occurrence of HLA alleles, especially DR and DQ, made assigning TCR associations to individual alleles difficult. In a later genetic analysis, fewer N-insertions in productive TCRs were reported among donors in an Asian-associated ancestry cluster than the roughly 700-donor mean. While some public TCRs were present in many individuals, most TCR sequences turned up only very rarely across donors. Most CMV-associated TCR beta chains appeared to be HLA-restricted in a later analysis, and the HLA associations seemed to be driven largely by CMV exposure. In vitro tests confirmed that a few of the cytomegalovirus-associated TCR beta chains recognize cytomegalovirus antigens.

Sequences SGHTA (CDR1) and FQGNSA (CDR2) are obtained from the germline V gene. The CDR3 holds 14 amino acids from the cysteine to the phenylalanine. Only CDR3 DNA is held: 42 bases, read in frame from base 1. Trimming removed 5 bases from V and 4 bases from J; the gene matches leave 4 bases unexplained. Libraries were constructed by the immunoSEQ multiplex PCR assay. A mixture of 60 forward primers for TCR Vbeta segments and 13 reverse primers for TCR Jbeta segments was used in the multiplex PCR. The CDR3 region of rearranged TCR beta genes was amplified from genomic DNA with a multiplex PCR assay. On the Illumina HiSeq System, the amplified TCR beta libraries were sequenced as 87-base-pair reads. The study's processing was this. A later analysis counted tens of millions of unique TCR beta chains across the 500 to 850 repertoires, and some 11 million of these chains were shared by at least two donors. Raw reads were error-corrected and collapsed into unique sequences by a nearest-neighbor algorithm in which closely related sequences were merged to remove PCR and sequencing errors. To assign V, D and J gene segments, CDR3 sequences were aligned to IMGT reference sequences. For a sequence to be retained, a match of at least six nucleotides to both a V gene segment and a J gene segment was required. Rearrangements were called productive when the CDR3 lacked stop codons and stayed in frame with V and J; all others were non-productive. CDR3 was defined by IMGT convention, running from the second conserved V-encoded cysteine to the conserved J-encoded phenylalanine. The earlier analysis of about 610 of the donors excluded sequences that lacked an unambiguous match to a single V gene segment. In an earlier analysis of approximately 560 of the donors, a V segment was called functional when productive rearrangements were above 56.7%, and segregating when the standard deviation between donors exceeded 5%. To diagnose cytomegalovirus status from the catalog of TCR beta chain sequences, a statistical classification framework was built. In a later analysis, TCR nucleotide sequences were compared against IMGT/GENE-DB human TR gene sequences so that V and J genes could be assigned. Using the TCRdist pipeline, a later analysis assigned CDR3 sequences along with most-parsimonious VDJ recombination scenarios. A later analysis defined each TCR beta chain by its CDR3 amino acid sequence plus V-gene family, and excluded reads lacking a unique V-gene family. A later analysis removed 500 to 650 highly shared, low-generation-probability nucleotide sequences to deal with suspected cross-contamination and a sequencing artifact. In a later analysis, a clonal expansion index was calculated for each public chain from normalized within-repertoire ranks of inferred template counts. Generation probabilities in a later analysis came from a VDJ recombination model fitted to out-of-frame rearrangements, and those results were checked against IGoR. Hypergeometric tests were used in a later analysis to score TCR-TCR, TCR-HLA and TCR-CMV co-occurrence, with a repertoire-size bias correction applied to the TCR pairs. False discovery rates were estimated in a later analysis by permuting HLA or CMV assignments 20 times. In a later analysis, co-occurring TCRs were grouped using DBSCAN, with TCRdist sequence similarity added in when clustering inside HLA-allele-positive subsets. Repertoires with fewer than 30,000 or more than 120,000 public chains were left out of co-occurrence clustering, as were five repertoires with anomalous nucleotide sharing. This is the immuneACCESS table as TCRdb keeps it, with only in-frame sequences that have V and J called. A part of the clones is gone; compared with another copy, unresolved V genes explain less than half, and the rest is unexplained. V and J calls and clone size follow that table, whereas D and trimming were derived from the DNA. The sample has about 170,000 clones on record, approximately 72% of them singletons. Of the sample, less than 2.5% falls within the top ten clones.

The cohort comprised around 690 healthy bone marrow donors. At the time of sampling, all cohort members were nominally healthy, though unrecorded immune exposures were likely present. CMV serostatus was positive for about 300 and negative for about 50% of the roughly 700 cohort members, and was not recorded for this donor. A peripheral blood sample was collected from each donor, and TCR beta sequencing was performed on peripheral blood mononuclear cells. Genomic DNA was extracted from the blood cell samples with the Qiagen DNeasy Blood Extraction Kit. About this clone: Its recognized antigen is unknown. Within one base of it there is no much larger clone, and no base qualities were kept.

Specimen: PBMCs. The rearranged chain carries TRBV7-2 and TRBJ1-1; the central 10 bases match TRBD1. The sequence came from a human donor in good health. The CDR3 region reads CASSRQGASTEAFF. The nucleotides read TGTGCCAGCAGCCGACAGGGGGCGAGCACTGAAGCTTTCTTT.